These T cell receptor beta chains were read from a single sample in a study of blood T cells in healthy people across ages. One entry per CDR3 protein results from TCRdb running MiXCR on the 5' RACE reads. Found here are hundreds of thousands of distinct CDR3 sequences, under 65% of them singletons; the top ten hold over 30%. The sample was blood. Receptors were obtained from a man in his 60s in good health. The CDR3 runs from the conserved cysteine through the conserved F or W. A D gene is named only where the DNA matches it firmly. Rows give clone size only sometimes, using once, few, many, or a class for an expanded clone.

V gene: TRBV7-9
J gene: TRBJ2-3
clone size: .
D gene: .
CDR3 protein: CASSVSRGYTQYF
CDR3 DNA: TGTGCCAGCAGCGTTAGCCGGGGTTATACGCAGTATTTT

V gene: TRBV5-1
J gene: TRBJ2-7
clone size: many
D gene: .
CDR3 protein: CASSFTADSYEQYF
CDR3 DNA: TGCGCCAGCAGCTTTACAGCCGACTCCTACGAGCAGTACTTC

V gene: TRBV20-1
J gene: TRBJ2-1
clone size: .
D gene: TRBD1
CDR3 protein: CSATRPGQDNNEQFF
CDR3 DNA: TGCAGTGCCACCCGGCCGGGACAGGACAACAATGAGCAGTTCTTC

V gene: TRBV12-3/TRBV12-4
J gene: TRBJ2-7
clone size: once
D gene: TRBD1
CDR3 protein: CASSRGQAMSYEQYF
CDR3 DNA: TGTGCCAGCAGCCGGGGACAGGCGATGTCCTACGAGCAGTACTTC

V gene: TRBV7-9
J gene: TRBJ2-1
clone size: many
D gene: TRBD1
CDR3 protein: CASSRKPTGDPNNEQFF
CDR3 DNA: TGTGCCAGCAGCCGTAAACCGACAGGGGACCCCAACAATGAGCAGTTCTTC

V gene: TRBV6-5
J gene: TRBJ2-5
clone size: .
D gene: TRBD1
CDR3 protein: CASSHISQGAGETQYF
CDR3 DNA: TGTGCCAGCAGTCACATTAGCCAGGGGGCTGGGGAGACCCAGTACTTC

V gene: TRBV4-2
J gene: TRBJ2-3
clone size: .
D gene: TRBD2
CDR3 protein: CASSQDRGRGGRWDTQYF
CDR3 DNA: TGTGCCAGCAGCCAAGATCGGGGGCGGGGGGGTAGGTGGGATACGCAGTATTTT

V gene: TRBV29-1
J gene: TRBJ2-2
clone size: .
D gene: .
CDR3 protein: CSVGRGTNTGELFF
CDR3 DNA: TGCAGCGTGGGCCGCGGAACGAACACCGGGGAGCTGTTTTTT

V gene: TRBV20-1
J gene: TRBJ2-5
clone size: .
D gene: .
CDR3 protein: CSARSGGAETQYF
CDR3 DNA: TGCAGTGCTAGATCCGGGGGCGCAGAGACCCAGTACTTC

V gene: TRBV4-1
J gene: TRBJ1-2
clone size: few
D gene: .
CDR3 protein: CASSSQQGLYGYTF
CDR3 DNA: TGCGCCAGCAGCTCCCAACAGGGACTCTATGGCTACACCTTC

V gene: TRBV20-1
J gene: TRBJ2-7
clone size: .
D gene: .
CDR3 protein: CSARRGRGEQYF
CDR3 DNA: TGCAGTGCTAGAAGGGGGAGGGGGGAGCAGTACTTC

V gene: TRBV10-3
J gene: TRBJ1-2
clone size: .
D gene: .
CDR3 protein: CATKGFDDYGYTF
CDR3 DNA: TGTGCCACCAAGGGGTTTGATGACTATGGCTACACCTTC

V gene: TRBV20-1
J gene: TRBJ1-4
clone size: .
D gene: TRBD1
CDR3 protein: CSAPGTVGEKLFF
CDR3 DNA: TGCAGTGCTCCCGGGACAGTAGGTGAAAAACTGTTTTTT

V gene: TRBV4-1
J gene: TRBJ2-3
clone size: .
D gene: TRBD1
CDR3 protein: CASSQTRQGASDTQYF
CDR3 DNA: TGCGCCAGCAGCCAGACCCGACAGGGGGCCTCGGATACGCAGTATTTT

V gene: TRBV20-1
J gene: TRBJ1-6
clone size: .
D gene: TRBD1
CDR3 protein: CSATQGAESPLHF
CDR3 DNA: TGCAGTGCTACACAGGGGGCGGAATCACCCCTCCACTTT

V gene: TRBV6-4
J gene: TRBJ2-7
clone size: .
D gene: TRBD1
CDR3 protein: CASSVPGQGVTISYEQYF
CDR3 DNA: TGTGCCAGCAGTGTCCCGGGACAGGGGGTAACCATCTCCTACGAGCAGTACTTC

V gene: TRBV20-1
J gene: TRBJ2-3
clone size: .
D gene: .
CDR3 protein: CSATQGPSTDTQYF
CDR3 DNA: TGCAGTGCTACTCAGGGGCCTAGCACAGATACGCAGTATTTT

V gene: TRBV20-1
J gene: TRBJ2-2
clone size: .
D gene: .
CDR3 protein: CSARFSTGELFF
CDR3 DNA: TGCAGTGCTAGGTTCAGTACAGGGGAGCTGTTTTTT

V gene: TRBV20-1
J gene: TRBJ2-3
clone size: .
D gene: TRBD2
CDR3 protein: CSATGLAGVADTQYF
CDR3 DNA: TGCAGTGCTACTGGACTAGCGGGGGTCGCAGATACGCAGTATTTT

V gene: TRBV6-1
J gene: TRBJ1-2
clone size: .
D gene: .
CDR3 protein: CASIHGASGDGYTF
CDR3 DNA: TGTGCCAGCATTCACGGGGCCTCGGGAGATGGCTACACCTTC

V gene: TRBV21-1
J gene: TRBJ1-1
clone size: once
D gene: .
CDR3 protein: CASSPVSGAGVAEAFF
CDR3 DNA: TGTGCCAGCAGCCCTGTATCCGGGGCTGGGGTGGCTGAAGCTTTCTTT

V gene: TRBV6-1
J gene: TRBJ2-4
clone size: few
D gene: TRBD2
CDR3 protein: CASSRRLAGIAKNIQYF
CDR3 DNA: TGTGCCAGCAGCCGCCGACTAGCGGGGATAGCCAAAAACATTCAGTACTTC

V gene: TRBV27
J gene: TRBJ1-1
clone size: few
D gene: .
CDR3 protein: CASSLGLGTEAFF
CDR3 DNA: TGTGCCAGCAGTTTGGGGTTGGGCACTGAAGCTTTCTTT

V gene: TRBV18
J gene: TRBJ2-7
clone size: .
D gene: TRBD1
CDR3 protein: CASSPRAGGFFEQYF
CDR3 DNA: TGTGCCAGCTCACCGAGGGCAGGGGGTTTCTTCGAGCAGTACTTC

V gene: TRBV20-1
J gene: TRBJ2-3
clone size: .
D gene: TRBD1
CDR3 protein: CSARDERGQGGADTQYF
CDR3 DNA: TGCAGTGCTAGAGACGAAAGAGGACAGGGGGGGGCAGATACGCAGTATTTT

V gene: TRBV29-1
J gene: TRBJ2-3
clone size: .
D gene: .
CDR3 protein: CSVRIPLLGTQYF
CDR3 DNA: TGCAGCGTGAGGATTCCCCTCCTCGGTACGCAGTATTTT

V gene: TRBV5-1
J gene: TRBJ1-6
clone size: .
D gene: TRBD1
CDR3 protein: CASSQGQGVHSPLHF
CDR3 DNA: TGCGCCAGCAGCCAAGGACAGGGAGTACATTCACCCCTCCACTTT

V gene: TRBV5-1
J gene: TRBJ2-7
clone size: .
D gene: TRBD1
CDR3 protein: CASSHIQGAAYEQYF
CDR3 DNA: TGCGCCAGCAGCCATATACAGGGGGCTGCCTACGAGCAGTACTTC

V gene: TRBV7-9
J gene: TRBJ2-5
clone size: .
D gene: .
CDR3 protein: CASSPGGMETQYF
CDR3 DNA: TGTGCCAGCAGCCCCGGCGGGATGGAGACCCAGTACTTC

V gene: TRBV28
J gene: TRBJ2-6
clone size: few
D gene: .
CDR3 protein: CASRLGPGTGANVLTF
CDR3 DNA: TGTGCCAGCAGGTTGGGCCCAGGGACAGGGGCCAACGTCCTGACTTTC

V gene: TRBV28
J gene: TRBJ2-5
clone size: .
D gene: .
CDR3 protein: CASSLGGPVETQYF
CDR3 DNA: TGTGCCAGCAGTTTAGGGGGGCCGGTAGAGACCCAGTACTTC

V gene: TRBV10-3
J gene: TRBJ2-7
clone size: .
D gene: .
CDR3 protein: CAISESEPTRAVLYF
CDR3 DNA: TGTGCCATCAGTGAGTCGGAGCCGACCCGAGCTGTGCTGTACTTC

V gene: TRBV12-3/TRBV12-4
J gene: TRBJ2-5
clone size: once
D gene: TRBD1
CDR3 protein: CASSFWTGFGETQYF
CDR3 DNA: TGTGCCAGCAGTTTCTGGACAGGGTTCGGCGAGACCCAGTACTTC

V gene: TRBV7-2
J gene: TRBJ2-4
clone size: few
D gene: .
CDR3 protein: CASSSLNIQYF
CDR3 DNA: TGTGCCAGCAGCTCCCTGAACATTCAGTACTTC

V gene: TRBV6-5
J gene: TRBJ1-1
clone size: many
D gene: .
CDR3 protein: CASSYSGGLDTEAFF
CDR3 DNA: TGTGCCAGCAGTTACTCGGGGGGGCTAGACACTGAAGCTTTCTTT

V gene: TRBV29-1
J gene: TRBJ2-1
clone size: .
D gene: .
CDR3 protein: CSVDRQGQGNEQFF
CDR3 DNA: TGCAGCGTTGACAGGCAGGGGCAGGGGAATGAGCAGTTCTTC

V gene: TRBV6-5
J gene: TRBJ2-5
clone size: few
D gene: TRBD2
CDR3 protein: CASSWLTSAKETQYF
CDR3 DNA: TGTGCCAGCAGTTGGCTGACTAGCGCAAAAGAGACCCAGTACTTC

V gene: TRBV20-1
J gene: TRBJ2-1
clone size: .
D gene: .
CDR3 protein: CSASVGSRGSNEQFF
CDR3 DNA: TGCAGTGCTAGTGTGGGGTCCCGGGGTTCCAATGAGCAGTTCTTC

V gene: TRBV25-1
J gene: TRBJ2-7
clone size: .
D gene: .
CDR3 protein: CASSEPKGIPPRGEQYF
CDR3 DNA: TGTGCCAGCAGTGAACCTAAAGGGATCCCACCGAGGGGCGAGCAGTACTTC

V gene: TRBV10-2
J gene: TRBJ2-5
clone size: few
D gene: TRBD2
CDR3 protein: CASSDPSGGFQETQYF
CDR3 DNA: TGCGCCAGCAGTGACCCTAGCGGGGGCTTCCAAGAGACCCAGTACTTC

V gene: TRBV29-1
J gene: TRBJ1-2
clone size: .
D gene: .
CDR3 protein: CSVQRQNMVINYGYTF
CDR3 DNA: TGCAGCGTTCAGCGGCAGAACATGGTGATTAACTATGGCTACACCTTC

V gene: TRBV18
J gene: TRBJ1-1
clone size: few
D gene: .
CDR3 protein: CASSTDMADTEAFF
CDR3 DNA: TGTGCCAGCTCGACGGATATGGCGGACACTGAAGCTTTCTTT

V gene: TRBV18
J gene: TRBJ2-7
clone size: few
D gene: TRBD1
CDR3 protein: CASSPDREASYEQYF
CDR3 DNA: TGTGCCAGCTCGCCGGACAGGGAGGCCTCCTACGAGCAGTACTTC

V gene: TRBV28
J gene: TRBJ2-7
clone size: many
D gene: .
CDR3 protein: CASSLGNYEQYF
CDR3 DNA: TGCGCCAGCAGCTTGGGCAACTACGAGCAGTACTTC

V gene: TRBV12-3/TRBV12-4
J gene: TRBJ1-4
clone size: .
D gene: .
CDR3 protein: CASSFGPMEEKLFF
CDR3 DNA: TGTGCCAGCAGTTTCGGACCCATGGAGGAAAAACTGTTTTTT

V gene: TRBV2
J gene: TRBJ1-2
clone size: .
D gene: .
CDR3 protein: CASNLLLNYGYTF
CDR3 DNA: TGTGCCAGCAATCTACTCCTCAACTATGGCTACACCTTC

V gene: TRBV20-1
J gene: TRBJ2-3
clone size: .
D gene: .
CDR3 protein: CSARANSGEPQYF
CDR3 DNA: TGCAGTGCTAGAGCTAACTCCGGGGAACCGCAGTATTTT